The rows below give T cell receptor beta chains drawn from one sample of a study of T cell changes during pregnancy in multiple sclerosis. Sequencing used immunoSEQ multiplex PCR; TCRdb keeps in-frame clones, though not all of them. This table holds more than 10,000 clones, about 91% found once. The source material was CD8+ T cells from peripheral blood mononuclear cells, sampled in the second trimester of pregnancy. The receptors were gathered from a female donor in good health, enrolled as a control in a pregnancy study. Both conserved end residues are part of each CDR3. The D gene is left open where the match is weak. Size is omitted from some rows. Given values are once, few, many or a class for expanded clones.

d_call | clone_size | j_call | v_call | cdr3_nt | cdr3_aa
. | . | TRBJ2-7 | TRBV19 | TGTGCCAGTAGTCCCCGCCCGACGGGGGAGCAGTACTTC | CASSPRPTGEQYF
TRBD2 | . | TRBJ2-5 | TRBV27 | TGTGCCAGCAGTTCCATTCTGGGCGGGAGGAAAGAAGAGACCCAGTACTTC | CASSSILGGRKEETQYF
TRBD2 | . | TRBJ2-7 | TRBV4-1 | TGCGCCAGCAGCCAAGCTGGGTGGTTTGGACTAGCGGGATGGGAGCAGTACTTC | CASSQAGWFGLAGWEQYF
. | . | TRBJ2-5 | TRBV28 | TGTGCCAGCAGTCGACAGTCGAACGAAGAGACCCAGTACTTC | CASSRQSNEETQYF
TRBD2 | . | TRBJ2-1 | TRBV19 | TGTGCCAGTAGTATAGCTCCGGGACTAGTCCATGAGCAGTTCTTC | CASSIAPGLVHEQFF
. | . | TRBJ2-1 | TRBV4-3 | TGCGCCAGCAGCCAAAGAGATAGCGGACCAACCTACAATGAGCAGTTCTTC | CASSQRDSGPTYNEQFF
. | . | TRBJ2-7 | TRBV14 | TGTGCCAGCAGCCCGACGGACAGCCCCTACGAGCAGTACTTC | CASSPTDSPYEQYF
TRBD1 | . | TRBJ1-4 | TRBV5-1 | TGCGCCAGCAGCCCCCGGCAGGGGGATGAAAAACTGTTTTTT | CASSPRQGDEKLFF
TRBD1 | once | TRBJ1-2 | TRBV7-2 | TGTGCCAGCAGCTTTGATCCAGGGGGTGGCGATGGCTACACCTTC | CASSFDPGGGDGYTF
TRBD2 | . | TRBJ2-2 | TRBV19 | TGTGCCAGTAGTATTGGGCTAGCGGGGGGGAACACCGGGGAGCTGTTTTTT | CASSIGLAGGNTGELFF
. | . | TRBJ1-5 | TRBV27 | TGTGCCAGCAGTTTGGTGGCAGGGAGCAATCAGCCCCAGCATTTT | CASSLVAGSNQPQHF
TRBD1 | . | TRBJ1-1 | TRBV19 | TGTGCCATGAAGGGACAGGGAACTGAAGCTTTCTTT | CAMKGQGTEAFF
TRBD1 | . | TRBJ1-5 | TRBV7-9 | TGTGCCAGCAGCGAGGGGACAGGGGGCGCCGGTCAGCCCCAGCATTTT | CASSEGTGGAGQPQHF
. | . | TRBJ1-1 | TRBV27 | TGTGCCAGCAGTTTATCCCCCACAGGGTTGAGCACTGAAGCTTTCTTT | CASSLSPTGLSTEAFF
. | . | TRBJ2-3 | TRBV7-9 | TGTGCCAGCAGCCCGACGGGGGGACATGACTTAAGGGCAGATACGCAGTATTTT | CASSPTGGHDLRADTQYF
TRBD1 | . | TRBJ2-7 | TRBV9 | TGTGCCAGCAGCGAAACCGGGACAGCCTACGAGCAGTACTTC | CASSETGTAYEQYF
. | once | TRBJ2-5 | TRBV5-4 | TGTGCCAGCAGCCTAGGATCCGGGAAGACCCAGTACTTC | CASSLGSGKTQYF
TRBD2 | once | TRBJ2-2 | TRBV5-1 | TGCGCCAGCAGCCCTGGACTAGCGGGGGATGAGAACACCGGGGAGCTGTTTTTT | CASSPGLAGDENTGELFF
TRBD1 | . | TRBJ2-3 | TRBV27 | TGTGCCAGCAGAGGGGGCTATGATTGGACAGATACGCAGTATTTT | CASRGGYDWTDTQYF
TRBD2 | few | TRBJ2-1 | TRBV28 | TGTGCCAGCAGAGTGTTTCTCGGGGCTAGCGGGATGGGGGTGCAGTTCTTC | CASRVFLGASGMGVQFF
TRBD2 | . | TRBJ2-7 | TRBV15 | TGTGCCACCAGCACAGGACTAGCGGGAGCCTACGAGCAGTACTTC | CATSTGLAGAYEQYF
. | . | TRBJ1-1 | TRBV29-1 | TGCAGCGTTTACCGTAGGGCCGGGGGGCGGACTGAAGCTTTCTTT | CSVYRRAGGRTEAFF
TRBD1 | . | TRBJ2-7 | TRBV27 | TGTGCCAGCAGAGAAGGGACAGGCCTCTACGAGCAGTACTTC | CASREGTGLYEQYF
. | once | TRBJ1-2 | TRBV5-4 | TGTGCCAGCAGCGAGACAGGTTTCTATGGCTACACCTTC | CASSETGFYGYTF
TRBD1 | . | TRBJ2-3 | TRBV29-1 | TGCAGCGTTTTAGGGGACAGGGAAGCGCAGTATTTT | CSVLGDREAQYF
. | . | TRBJ1-6 | TRBV4-1 | TGCGCCAGCAGCCAAGAGGGCGGGTTCTCCTATAATTCACCCCTCCACTTT | CASSQEGGFSYNSPLHF
. | . | TRBJ2-6 | TRBV14 | TGTGCCAGCAGCCCTATATACGGGAGCCTCCTCTCTGGGGCCAACGTCCTGACTTTC | CASSPIYGSLLSGANVLTF
. | . | TRBJ2-7 | TRBV28 | TGTGCCAGCAGTGTTGAATCCAGGGGCTCCTACGAGCAGTACTTC | CASSVESRGSYEQYF
. | . | TRBJ1-6 | TRBV30 | TGTGCCTGGCGGCCCGGGGGAAGCTATAATTCACCCCTCCACTTT | CAWRPGGSYNSPLHF
. | . | TRBJ1-4 | TRBV29-1 | TGCAGCGTTGTGGGGCCCGGGCTTACTAATGAAAAACTGTTTTTT | CSVVGPGLTNEKLFF
. | . | TRBJ1-2 | TRBV29-1 | TGCAGCGCTGGACGGGAGGCGGATGGCTACACCTTC | CSAGREADGYTF
. | . | TRBJ2-3 | TRBV7-2 | TGTGCCAGCAGCCTCCCAGTTGCGGGGTACACAGATACGCAGTATTTT | CASSLPVAGYTDTQYF
TRBD1 | few | TRBJ1-1 | TRBV13 | TGTGCCAGCAGCTGGGGGACAGGGAACACTGAAGCTTTCTTT | CASSWGTGNTEAFF
. | . | TRBJ2-1 | TRBV5-1 | TGCGCACCATCCTCCGAGGAAAGCTCCTACAATGAGCAGTTCTTC | CAPSSEESSYNEQFF
. | . | TRBJ1-1 | TRBV13 | TGTGCCAGCAGCCCCGAATCTGGGGGCAAAGTGGACACTGAAGCTTTCTTT | CASSPESGGKVDTEAFF
TRBD2 | . | TRBJ2-3 | TRBV10-3 | TGTGCCATCAGTCGGGACCCGGGGGGGAGCCTCACAGATACGCAGTATTTT | CAISRDPGGSLTDTQYF
TRBD2 | . | TRBJ2-7 | TRBV4-3 | TGCGCCAGCAGCCAAACTAGCGGTCCCTACGAGCAGTACTTC | CASSQTSGPYEQYF
TRBD2 | . | TRBJ2-1 | TRBV15 | TGTGCCACCAGCACCCAAGTTGGACTAGCGGGTTACAATGAGCAGTTCTTC | CATSTQVGLAGYNEQFF
. | . | TRBJ2-1 | TRBV16 | TGTGCCAGCAGCCAATCGAACAGCCGCTCCTACAATGAGCAGTTCTTC | CASSQSNSRSYNEQFF
TRBD1 | . | TRBJ2-1 | TRBV23-1 | TGCGCCAGCAGTCAATCTGAAGGGGGCTGGATTGGGTCTTACAATGAGCAGTTCTTC | CASSQSEGGWIGSYNEQFF
. | . | TRBJ1-2 | TRBV19 | TGTGCCAGTAGTATAGATGGCAGCTATGGCTACACCTTC | CASSIDGSYGYTF
. | . | TRBJ2-6 | TRBV11-3 | TGTGCCAGCAGCCAGGGGAGGGGCGCTTTCTCTGGGGCCAACGTCCTGACTTTC | CASSQGRGAFSGANVLTF
TRBD2 | . | TRBJ2-1 | TRBV6-4 | TGTGCCAGCAGCCCGGGACTAGGGTCCAATGAGCAGTTCTTC | CASSPGLGSNEQFF
. | . | TRBJ1-4 | TRBV6-6 | TGTGCCAGCGGAGCACTCCGGGGGGAAAAACTGTTTTTT | CASGALRGEKLFF
TRBD2 | . | TRBJ2-1 | TRBV4-3 | TGCGCCAGCAGCCAGGGCGGGACTAGCGGCCAGCTCTCCTACAATGAGCAGTTCTTC | CASSQGGTSGQLSYNEQFF
TRBD2 | . | TRBJ2-1 | TRBV7-3 | TGTGCCAGCAGCCCTAGCGGGGGCCTTTACAATGAGCAGTTCTTC | CASSPSGGLYNEQFF
TRBD2 | . | TRBJ2-1 | TRBV5-1 | TGCGCCAGCAGCTTGGGGCCTCTAGCGGGGGTTACCAATGAGCAGTTCTTC | CASSLGPLAGVTNEQFF
. | once | TRBJ1-1 | TRBV28 | TGTGCCAGCAGTTTATTTGTGTCAGGGACTGAAGCTTTCTTT | CASSLFVSGTEAFF